This T cell receptor (beta chain) was recovered during a study of blood T cell repertoires in COVID-19. Study-wide background: The study counted Cohort 3 donors as recovered given two negative PCRs, clearance, or symptom resolution.

The participants were between roughly 18 and 100 years old and came from 24 US areas. Participants were placed into cohorts based on the clinical history they reported. Trimming took off 5 bases at V and 4 bases at J, with 14 bases between the two ends. CDR3 length equals 15 residues. Germline V gives CDR1 LNHDA, CDR2 SQIVND (reference sequence). How the authors handled the data: Reference gene primer amplification yielded estimated nucleated cell counts. Method: immunoSEQ multiplex PCR; TCRdb's copy keeps in-frame clones and lacks some. V and J calls and clone size follow that table, whereas D and trimming were derived from the DNA. The table records some 300,000 clones, around 90% of them present only once.

Specimen: PBMCs or T cells enriched from blood (not recorded which). The TCR originated in a woman in her sixties or seventies in a cohort exposed to, infected with or recovered from COVID-19 (not recorded which). The chain recombines TRBV19 with TRBJ1-4; TRBD1 might be the D (6 bases). In nucleotides, the CDR3 is TGTGCCAGTAGTCCCCGGACAGCGGTTAATGAAAAACTGTTTTTT. Translation gives CASSPRTAVNEKLFF.